Presented here are 9 T cell receptor beta chains from one specimen sequenced in a study of T cells in localized non-small cell lung cancer. The protocol was immunoSEQ multiplex PCR, while the TCRdb copy is restricted to in-frame clones and leaves out a portion. The sample includes 40,000 to 60,000 clones, about 76% seen only once; the top ten take roughly a sixth. This specimen was peripheral blood mononuclear cells, taken before any cancer treatment. The source of these receptors is a man aged 40 to 69 with stage III lung adenocarcinoma.

The rearrangement uses TRBV19 and TRBJ2-3; 11 nucleotides match TRBD2. The CDR3 extends over 17 amino acids. Germline trimming cut 2 bases from V and 0 bases from J; bases unmatched to any gene: 4. The V gene's germline CDR1 is LNHDA and CDR2 SQIVND (reference sequence). The CDR3 bases are TGTGCCAGTAGTATATCATTAGCGGGGGGGAGCACAGATACGCAGTATTTT. It codes for CASSISLAGGSTDTQYF.

This clone came up a few times. The rearrangement uses TRBV6-5 and TRBJ1-6, with D unresolved. The V end lost 0 bases, the J end lost 6 bases, and 9 bases lay between the germline ends. The germline V gene encodes CDR1 MNHEY and CDR2 SVGAGI. The CDR3 covers 15 residues. In nucleotides, the CDR3 is TGTGCCAGCAGTTACTCGACGATAGGTAATTCACCCCTCCACTTT. The encoded protein is CASSYSTIGNSPLHF.

DNA of the CDR3: TGCAGCGTGGCCGGGACTAGCGGCTACGAGCAGTACTTC. Translation gives CSVAGTSGYEQYF. The V call is TRBV29-1, the J call TRBJ2-7; 11 bases match TRBD2. CDR1 and CDR2 (germline): SQVTM, ANQGSEA. Losses at the gene ends were 6 bases for V and 3 bases for J; bases not matched to a gene: 4. The CDR3 runs 13 residues.

Concerning this clone: This specimen includes other DNA sequences encoding the same CDR3. The chain has TRBV18 and TRBJ2-2, with unresolved D. This CDR3 has 11 residues. Germline lookup yields CDR1 KGHSH and CDR2 LQKENI. V was shortened by 3 bases and J by 7 bases, with 3 bases between the two germline ends. The CDR3 is CASSPGGELFF. The DNA of the CDR3 is TGTGCCAGCTCACCCGGCGGGGAGCTGTTTTTT.

The V and J genes are TRBV6-6 and TRBJ2-7; 13 bases are a match to TRBD2. V lost 5 bases, J lost 4 bases, and 2 bases stayed unmatched. Germline V gene sequence: CDR1 MNHNY, CDR2 SVGAGI (reference sequence). This CDR3 region has 14 residues. The CDR3 nucleotides read TGTGCCAGCAGTCCGACTAGCGGGGGGTACGAGCAGTACTTC. Encoded protein: CASSPTSGGYEQYF.

The rearrangement joins TRBV7-2 to TRBJ2-3; D uncertain. V lost 3 bases, J lost 3 bases, and 7 bases lay in between. There are 13 residues in the CDR3. CDR1 and CDR2 from the germline V gene are SGHTA and FQGNSA. CDR3: CASSFARTDTQYF. The CDR3 DNA is TGTGCCAGCAGCTTTGCTAGAACAGATACGCAGTATTTT.

In the case of this clone: A much larger clonotype is one base distant, so this may be a read error. Other nucleotide sequences in the sample specify the same CDR3. This rearrangement joins TRBV6-1 to TRBJ2-3; 14 bases align to TRBD2. The J segment lost 4 bases and the V segment lost 4 bases, leaving 1 base of the junction unmatched. Germline V lookup: CDR1 MNHNS, CDR2 SASEGT. The length of the CDR3 is 15 residues. In DNA, the CDR3 is TGTGCCAGCAGTGGACTAGCGGGGGGGCCAGATACGCAGTATTTT. It translates to CASSGLAGGPDTQYF.

The chain carries TRBV5-6 and TRBJ2-7; D gene unclear. The V and J ends lost 0 bases and 3 bases respectively, with 7 bases between them. CDR1 is SGHDT and CDR2 is YYEEEE in the germline V gene. The CDR3 contains 13 residues. This chain's CDR3 is CASSLGVGYEQYF. In nucleotides, the CDR3 is TGTGCCAGCAGCTTGGGGGTCGGCTACGAGCAGTACTTC.

This clone has only a few counts. The chain is built from TRBV10-1 and TRBJ1-1; D remains ambiguous. CDR1 WNHNN and CDR2 SYGVQD come from the germline V gene (reference sequence). This CDR3 comprises 15 residues. The V gene lost 0 bases and the J gene lost 0 bases, with 8 bases spanning the gap. CDR3 sequence: CASSESRGMNTEAFF. CDR3 coding DNA: TGCGCCAGCAGTGAGTCGCGAGGGATGAACACTGAAGCTTTCTTT.